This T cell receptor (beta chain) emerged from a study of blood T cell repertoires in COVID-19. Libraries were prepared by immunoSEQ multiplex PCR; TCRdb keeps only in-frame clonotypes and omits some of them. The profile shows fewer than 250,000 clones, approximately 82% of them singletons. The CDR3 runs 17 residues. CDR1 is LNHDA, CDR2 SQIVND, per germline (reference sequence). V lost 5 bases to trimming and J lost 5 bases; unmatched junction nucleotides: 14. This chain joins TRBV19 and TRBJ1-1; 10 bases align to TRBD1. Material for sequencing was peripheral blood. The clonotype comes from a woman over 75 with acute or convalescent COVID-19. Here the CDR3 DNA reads TGTGCCAGTAGTCCGTCCCGGGACAGGGGCCGGGGGACTGAAGCTTTCTTT. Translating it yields CASSPSRDRGRGTEAFF.